This T cell receptor beta chain came from a study of T cells in Graves' hyperthyroidism and ophthalmopathy (dated by TCRdb to between 2019 and 2020). In terms of the full investigation: Peripheral blood samples were taken at initial diagnosis, before any treatment was given. A discovery cohort of about a hundred patients, approximately 45 with Graves' ophthalmopathy and over 55 with stable Graves' hyperthyroidism, was used to find distinguishing TCR V-J signatures. Whether ophthalmopathy could be predicted prospectively was tested in an independent validation cohort made up of 18 to 20 hyperthyroidism patients plus 17 patients who later progressed to ophthalmopathy. The approximately 100 discovery patients were divided at random into training and test sets in a 7:3 ratio. In addition, the study compared T-cell repertoires in thyroid tissue and in blood from a handful of Graves' hyperthyroidism patients. After sampling, hyperthyroidism patients received methimazole starting at 30 mg daily, and ophthalmopathy patients received high-dose intravenous methylprednisolone. The paper describes TCR Vbeta CDR3 sequencing of 120 to 150 peripheral blood samples, made up of 43 ophthalmopathy patients, some 76 hyperthyroidism patients and roughly 17 progressor patients.

The TCR beta CDR3 regions were amplified from RNA transcripts. The TCR CDR3 was subjected to a first round of RT-PCR using the HTBI primer set and the Qiagen OneStep RT-PCR kit. Libraries were constructed in a second round of multiplex PCR, after which size selection and purification were carried out. The libraries were sequenced on an Illumina HiSeq2000 using paired-end 100 bp reads. Per the source publication's procedure: SOAPnuke was used to process the raw data, with reads discarded if the reads contained adapters or uncalled bases, had a mean Phred below 15, or lacked an exact constant-primer or identifier match. High-quality paired reads were merged with COPE v1.2.5, and unique nucleotide sequences were defined as clonotypes. MiTCR v1.1 was used to align clonotypes to the IMGT TRBV, TRBD and TRBJ reference segments. Analysis was restricted to V-J combinations with a frequency above 0.0001, which covered approximately 99% of repertoires. The TCS score was defined as the ratio of F50 (clonal expansion) to E x V (chaos), calculated using BLOSUM62-based TCRdist between CDR3 peptides within each V-J. Welch's t-statistics and random forest reduced 500 to 650 V-J features to some 14, which were used in a naive Bayes classifier (R e1071). Starting from the raw public reads, TCRdb applied fastp trimming at Q25, assembled clones with MiXCR and retained in-frame beta chains. Under each unique CDR3 protein, matching rows form one entry showing the most common genes and DNA. The V and J calls follow TCRdb's processing rather than the paper's. The sample table shows hundreds of thousands of distinct CDR3 sequences, and about 15% are seen once. 9.5% to 13% of the sample comes from the top ten.

The table lists this clonotype with a count of one. The antigen it binds to is not known. No much larger clonotype is one base removed from it; base qualities were not supplied. One read offers little support. Stable Graves' hyperthyroidism was defined as no progression to ophthalmopathy during 18 months of follow-up. The hyperthyroidism patients were between 18 and 65 years old and newly diagnosed, with a disease duration of less than 2 months. The study excluded patients with uncontrolled infections, other autoimmune diseases, pregnancy or lactation. Diagnoses relied on clinical symptoms, serum thyroxine and TRAb, thyroid ultrasound and orbital computed tomography. PBMCs were separated from about 10 ml of fresh peripheral blood using Ficoll-Paque density gradient centrifugation. Trizol reagent was used to extract total RNA, and RNA quality was then checked on an Agilent 2100 Bioanalyzer. The CDR3 holds 11 amino acids from the cysteine to the phenylalanine. The sequence is cut down to CDR3 DNA, 33 bases in frame from base 1. Trimming costs V 4 bases and J 2 bases, and their ends lie 2 bases apart. The germline V gene (reference sequence) provides CDR1 LNHNV and CDR2 YYDKDF.

The research as a whole found: Blood samples also contained most of the expanded thyroid clonotypes (frequency above 0.001), which suggests that blood repertoires may reflect thyroid immune responses. Sample size was not statistically predetermined, and blinding of investigators to group allocation was not performed. In validation, the model predicted progression to ophthalmopathy a median of 6.5 months before onset, with roughly 70% sensitivity and roughly 77% specificity. A model built on a 13 V-J signature distinguished ophthalmopathy from stable hyperthyroidism, reaching around 88% sensitivity and about 81% specificity in cross-validation and 80%/75% in testing.

Source material: blood. This TCR was recovered from a woman under 30 with Graves' hyperthyroidism. This chain is built from TRBV15 and TRBJ2-5, with the D gene uncertain. The base sequence is TGTGCCACCAGCAATCAAGAGACCCAGTACTTC. Its product reads: CATSNQETQYF.